Following are 18 T cell receptor beta chains from one sample sequenced in a study of T cells in Graves' hyperthyroidism and ophthalmopathy. Researchers amplified the TCR beta CDR3 regions from RNA transcripts. The HTBI primer set served for first-round RT-PCR of the TCR CDR3. TCRdb re-called the multiplex PCR reads with MiXCR, one entry per CDR3 protein. The sample has 400,000 to 500,000 distinct CDR3 sequences, roughly 14% seen once. The sequenced sample was blood. These TCRs come from a man aged 18-30 years with Graves' ophthalmopathy.

Many counts were recorded for this clonotype. The rearrangement uses TRBV7-8 and TRBJ2-7; 9 bases match TRBD1. V trimming: 2 bases; J trimming: 1 base; junction bases outside the gene matches: 9. This CDR3 is 17 amino acids long. CDR1 and CDR2 (germline): SGHVS, FQNEAQ. CDR3 in amino acids: CASSLRAQGQGSYEQYF. The CDR3 nucleotides are TGTGCCAGCAGCTTAAGGGCGCAAGGACAGGGGTCCTACGAGCAGTACTTC.

This clonotype was seen many times. The J gene is TRBJ2-1, the V gene TRBV15; 9 positions match TRBD2. This CDR3 is 15 amino acids long. V gave up 3 bases and J gave up 7 bases; unmatched junction bases: 7. From germline, CDR1 is LNHNV and CDR2 YYDKDF (reference sequence). CDR3 protein: CATSRAGGPLNEQFF. The CDR3 region has the DNA TGTGCCACCAGCAGGGCGGGAGGGCCTTTGAATGAGCAGTTCTTC. The complete variable domain, with remaining parts taken from reference TRBV15 and TRBJ2-1, reads DAMVIQNPRYQVTQFGKPVTLSCSQTLNHNVMYWYQQKSSQAPKLLFHYYDKDFNNEADTPDNFQSRRPNTSFCFLDIRSPGLGDTAMYLCATSRAGGPLNEQFFGPGTRLTVL.

Here the CDR3 reads CASSLEGTSGYTF. The CDR3, as DNA: TGTGCCAGCAGTTTAGAAGGGACTAGTGGCTACACCTTC. The J gene is TRBJ1-2, the V gene TRBV12-3 or TRBV12-4, with a possible D match to TRBD1 (5 bases). Between the trimmed V and J ends, which lost 1 base and 7 bases, there was a span of 10 bases. The CDR3 spans 13 residues.

This clonotype was observed a few times. The J gene is TRBJ2-3, the V gene TRBV19; 7 nucleotides match TRBD1. V lost 6 bases, J lost 4 bases, and 13 bases stayed unmatched. CDR3 size: 16 residues. Per the germline V gene, CDR1 is LNHDA and CDR2 is SQIVND (reference sequence). CDR3: CASSFAPGGLPDTQYF. In DNA, the CDR3 is TGTGCCAGTAGCTTCGCCCCAGGGGGATTGCCAGATACGCAGTATTTT. Full variable domain (outside the CDR3, taken from reference TRBV19 and TRBJ2-3): DGGITQSPKYLFRKEGQNVTLSCEQNLNHDAMYWYRQDPGQGLRLIYYSQIVNDFQKGDIAEGYSVSREKKESFPLTVTSAQKNPTAFYLCASSFAPGGLPDTQYFGPGTRLTVL.

This clonotype was observed many times. V and J are TRBV7-9 and TRBJ2-1; possible D gene TRBD1, 6 bases. V was cut by 4 bases and J by 5 bases, with 18 bases left in between. Germline V gives CDR1 SEHNR, CDR2 FQNEAQ (reference sequence). The CDR3 is 16 residues long. CDR3 nucleotide sequence: TGTGCCAGCAGCTCCTCTGCCTCCACAGGGAACAATGAGCAGTTCTTC. Protein sequence: CASSSSASTGNNEQFF.

In its sample, this clonotype was seen many times. This rearrangement joins TRBV20-1 to TRBJ2-7; weak D call: TRBD2 (6 bases). The CDR3 covers 13 residues. Trimming pared 3 bases from V and 7 bases from J, leaving 16 bases between. Germline V gene lookup returns CDR1 DFQATT and CDR2 SNEGSKA (reference sequence). The CDR3 nucleotides are TGCAGTGCTAGTGCGGGACGGTCCGAGGAGCAGTACTTC. As protein: CSASAGRSEEQYF.

The sample holds many counts of this clonotype. The chain carries TRBV24-1 and TRBJ1-5; 9 bases are shared with TRBD1. Germline CDR1 and CDR2: KGHDR and SFDVKD. J gave up 4 bases and V 3 bases, and 6 bases lay outside the gene matches. The CDR3 covers 16 residues. CDR3 sequence: CATSDGRTGVNQPQHF. The CDR3 DNA sequence: TGTGCCACCAGTGATGGAAGGACAGGGGTGAATCAGCCCCAGCATTTT.

This clonotype was found many times. CDR3 sequence reads: CASNGLATYNEQFF. Written as DNA, the CDR3 is TGTGCCAGCAATGGACTAGCCACCTACAATGAGCAGTTCTTC. This chain links TRBV2 with TRBJ2-1, with 8 bases that match TRBD2. Germline CDR1 and CDR2: SNHLY and FYNNEI. V gave up 7 bases and J gave up 2 bases; unmatched junction bases: 4. This CDR3 comprises 14 residues.

This clonotype was picked up many times. The rearrangement links TRBV30 to TRBJ1-1; tentatively, D is TRBD1 (5 bases). Deletions cut 0 bases from V and 3 bases from J, with 14 bases between. Germline V gene lookup returns CDR1 GTSNPN and CDR2 SVGIG (reference sequence). This CDR3 comprises 15 residues. The CDR3 is CAWSVLQGADTEAFF. DNA of the CDR3: TGTGCCTGGAGTGTACTACAAGGGGCGGACACTGAAGCTTTCTTT. Variable domain in full (rest from reference TRBV30 and TRBJ1-1): SQTIHQWPATLVQPVGSPLSLECTVEGTSNPNLYWYRQAAGRGLQLLFYSVGIGQISSEVPQNLSASRPQDRQFILSSKKLLLSDSGFYLCAWSVLQGADTEAFFGQGTRLTVV.

This clonotype was seen ten or more times. The rearrangement links TRBV3-1 to TRBJ2-3, with no clear D. V was pared by 2 bases and J by 5 bases, with 8 bases between. The CDR3 runs 13 residues. CDR1 and CDR2 (germline): LGHDT, YNNKEL (reference sequence). CDR3 DNA: TGTGCCAGCAGCCAAAACAGAGGAGATACGCAGTATTTT. Translating it yields CASSQNRGDTQYF.

This clonotype has a count of ten or more. J is TRBJ1-1 and V is TRBV12-3 or TRBV12-4, with 7 positions matching TRBD1. The CDR3 sequence is 12 residues long. With V trimmed by 5 bases and J by 5 bases, 2 bases remained unmatched. This CDR3 is CASSPGGTEAFF. The DNA for the CDR3 is TGTGCCAGCAGTCCAGGGGGGACTGAAGCTTTCTTT.

V gene TRBV2 combines with J gene TRBJ2-3; TRBD2 matches 11 bases. The CDR3 extends over 14 amino acids. CDR1 is SNHLY and CDR2 is FYNNEI in the germline V gene. Losses at the gene ends were 11 bases for V and 0 bases for J; bases not matched to a gene: 4. In DNA, the CDR3 is TGTGCCTACACTAGCGGGGGTAGCACAGATACGCAGTATTTT. This encodes CAYTSGGSTDTQYF.

As regards this clonotype: This may stem from a read error, because a much larger clone lies one nucleotide away. This chain links TRBV27 with TRBJ2-1; D ambiguous. The germline V gene has CDR1 MNHEY and CDR2 SMNVEV (reference sequence). The CDR3 runs 12 residues. V gave up 6 bases and J gave up 8 bases, with 11 bases separating them. The CDR3 sequence is CASSPDADEQFF. The CDR3 DNA reads as TGTGCCAGCAGCCCGGATGCCGATGAGCAGTTCTTC.

The sample holds many counts of this clonotype. The V and J genes are TRBV11-2 and TRBJ2-7, with a weak D call TRBD2 (5 bases). CDR3 length: 13 amino acids. Germline CDR1 reads SGHAT; CDR2 reads FQNNGV. V gave up 0 bases and J gave up 7 bases, with 10 bases separating them. The CDR3 loop reads CASSLDGTGEQYF. CDR3 nucleotides: TGTGCCAGCAGCTTAGACGGCACGGGGGAGCAGTACTTC.

This chain uses TRBV6-1 with TRBJ2-7; 8 positions match TRBD1. The CDR3 consists of 15 residues. The junction had 15 bases not matched to a gene; V was cut back by 10 bases and J by 4 bases. From germline, CDR1 is MNHNS and CDR2 SASEGT. CDR3 sequence (DNA): TGTGCCACCACGAGCCCCGGGACAGGAGTATACGAGCAGTACTTC. This encodes CATTSPGTGVYEQYF.

V usage is TRBV6-1 and J usage is TRBJ2-1, with D perhaps matching TRBD2 (5 bases). The ends were cut back, 5 bases at V and 9 bases at J, with 20 bases in the middle. This CDR3 comprises 15 residues. Germline V lookup: CDR1 MNHNS, CDR2 SASEGT. The CDR3 DNA reads TGTGCCAGCAGTCAATGGACTTCGTTAAAACGTGAGCAGTTCTTC. Translated, it gives CASSQWTSLKREQFF.

This clonotype was counted many times. This rearrangement joins TRBV29-1 to TRBJ2-7; no reliable D call. The CDR3 runs to 14 residues. Trimming took off 3 bases at V and 7 bases at J, with 19 bases between the two ends. Germline V CDR1 and CDR2: SQVTM, ANQGSEA. This CDR3 reads CSVELDGRENEQYF. In DNA, the CDR3 is TGCAGCGTTGAGCTCGATGGCAGAGAAAATGAGCAGTACTTC.

The chain uses TRBV24-1 and TRBJ1-2; maybe TRBD1 (6 bases). This CDR3 region has 14 residues. Trimming took 1 base from V and 3 from J, leaving 8 bases between them. The germline CDR1 and CDR2 sequences are KGHDR and SFDVKD. CDR3 DNA sequence: TGTGCCACCAGTGATTTCAGACAGGACTATGGCTACACCTTC. Its protein is CATSDFRQDYGYTF.